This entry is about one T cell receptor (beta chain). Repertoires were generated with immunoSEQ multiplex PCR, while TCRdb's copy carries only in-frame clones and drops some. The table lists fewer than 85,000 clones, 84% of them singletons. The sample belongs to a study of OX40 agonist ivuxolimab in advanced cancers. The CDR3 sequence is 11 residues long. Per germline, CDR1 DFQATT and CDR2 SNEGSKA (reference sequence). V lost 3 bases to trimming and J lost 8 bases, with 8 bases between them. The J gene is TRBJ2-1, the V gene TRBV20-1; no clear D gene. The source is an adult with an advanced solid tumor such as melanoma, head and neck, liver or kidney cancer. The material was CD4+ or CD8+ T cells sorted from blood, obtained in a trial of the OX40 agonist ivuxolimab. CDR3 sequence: CSASRADEQFF. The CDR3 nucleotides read TGCAGTGCTAGTCGGGCGGATGAGCAGTTCTTC.